This T cell receptor (beta chain) was captured by sequencing in a study of T cell changes during pregnancy in multiple sclerosis. Using immunoSEQ multiplex PCR, the repertoire was profiled, and TCRdb retains in-frame clones only, with some absent. Here the sample spans approximately 100,000 clones, about 94% being singletons. Germline V lookup: CDR1 MNHEY, CDR2 SMNVEV (reference sequence). With 11 bases removed from V and 4 bases from J, the gap between germline ends came to 17 bases. The CDR3 is 13 residues long. This specimen was peripheral blood, taken before pregnancy. The sequence was obtained from a female donor with multiple sclerosis, enrolled in a pregnancy study. The rearrangement uses TRBV27 and TRBJ1-1, with a weak D call TRBD1 (6 bases). The CDR3 nucleotides are TGTGCCTCATTTCCTCAGGGGTTCACTGAAGCTTTCTTT. This gives the protein CASFPQGFTEAFF.